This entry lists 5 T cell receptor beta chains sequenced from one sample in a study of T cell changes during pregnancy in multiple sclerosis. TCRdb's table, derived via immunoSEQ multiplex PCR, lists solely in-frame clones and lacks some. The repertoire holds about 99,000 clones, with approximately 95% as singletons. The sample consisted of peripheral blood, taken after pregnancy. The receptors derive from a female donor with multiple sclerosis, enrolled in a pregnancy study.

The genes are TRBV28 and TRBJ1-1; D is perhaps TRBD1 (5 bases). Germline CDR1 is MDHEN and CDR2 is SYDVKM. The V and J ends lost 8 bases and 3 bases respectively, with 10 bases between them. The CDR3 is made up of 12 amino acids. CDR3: CASWQGDTEAFF. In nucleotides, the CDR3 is TGTGCCAGCTGGCAGGGTGACACTGAAGCTTTCTTT. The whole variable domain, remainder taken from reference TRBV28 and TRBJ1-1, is DVKVTQSSRYLVKRTGEKVFLECVQDMDHENMFWYRQDPGLGLRLIYFSYDVKMKEKGDIPEGYSVSREKKERFSLILESASTNQTSMYLCASWQGDTEAFFGQGTRLTVV.

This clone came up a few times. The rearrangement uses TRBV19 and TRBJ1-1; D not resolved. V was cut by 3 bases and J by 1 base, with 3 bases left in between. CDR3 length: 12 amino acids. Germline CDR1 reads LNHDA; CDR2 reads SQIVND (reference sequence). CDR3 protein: CASSIQNTEAFF. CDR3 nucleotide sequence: TGTGCCAGTAGTATTCAGAACACTGAAGCTTTCTTT.

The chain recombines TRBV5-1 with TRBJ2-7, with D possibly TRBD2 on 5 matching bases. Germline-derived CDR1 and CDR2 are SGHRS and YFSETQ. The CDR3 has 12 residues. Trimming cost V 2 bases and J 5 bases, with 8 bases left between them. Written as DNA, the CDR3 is TGCGCCAGCAGCTTTGACGGGGACGAGCAGTACTTC. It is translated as CASSFDGDEQYF. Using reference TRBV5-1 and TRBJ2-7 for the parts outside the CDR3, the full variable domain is KAGVTQTPRYLIKTRGQQVTLSCSPISGHRSVSWYQQTPGQGLQFLFEYFSETQRNKGNFPGRFSGRQFSNSRSEMNVSTLELGDSALYLCASSFDGDEQYFGPGTRLTVT.

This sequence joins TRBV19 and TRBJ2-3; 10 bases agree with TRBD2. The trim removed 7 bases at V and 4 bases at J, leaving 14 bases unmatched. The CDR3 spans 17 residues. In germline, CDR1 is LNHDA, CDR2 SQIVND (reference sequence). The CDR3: CASTEPGLAGVADTQYF. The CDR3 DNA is TGTGCCAGTACCGAACCTGGGCTAGCGGGAGTAGCAGATACGCAGTATTTT.

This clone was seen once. The CDR3 DNA reads TGTGCCTGGAGTGCCGACACGGTCTATGGCTACACCTTC. Protein product: CAWSADTVYGYTF. V usage is TRBV30 and J usage is TRBJ1-2; no reliable D call. Germline CDR1 reads GTSNPN; CDR2 reads SVGIG (reference sequence). V lost 1 base, J lost 4 bases, and 10 bases lay in between. The CDR3 runs 13 residues.